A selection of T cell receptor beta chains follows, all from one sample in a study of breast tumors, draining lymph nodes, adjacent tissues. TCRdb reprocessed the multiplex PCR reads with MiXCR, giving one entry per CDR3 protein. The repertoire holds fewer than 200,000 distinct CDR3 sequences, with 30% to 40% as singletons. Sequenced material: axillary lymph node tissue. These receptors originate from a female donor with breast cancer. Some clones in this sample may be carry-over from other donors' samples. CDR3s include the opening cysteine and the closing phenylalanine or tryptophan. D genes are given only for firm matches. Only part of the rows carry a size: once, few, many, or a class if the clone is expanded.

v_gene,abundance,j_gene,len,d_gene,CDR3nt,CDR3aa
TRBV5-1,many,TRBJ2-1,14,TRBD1,TGCGCCAGCAGCCGGACAGGGGGTTACAATGAGCAGTTCTTC,CASSRTGGYNEQFF
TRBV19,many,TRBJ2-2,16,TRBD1,TGTGCCAGTACCCCACAGGGGCTGACGAACACCGGGGAGCTGTTTTTT,CASTPQGLTNTGELFF
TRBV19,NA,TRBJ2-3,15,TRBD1,TGTTCCAGTAGGACAGGGGGCTTAGACAATCAGCCCCAGTATTTT,CSSRTGGLDNQPQYF
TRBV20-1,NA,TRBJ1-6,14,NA,TGCAGTGCTAGAGAGCCTCTCCCCAATTCACCCCTCCACTTT,CSAREPLPNSPLHF
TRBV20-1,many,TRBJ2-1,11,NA,TGCAGTGCACCAAGTGGAGGTGAGCAGTTCTTC,CSAPSGGEQFF
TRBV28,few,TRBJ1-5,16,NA,TGTGCCAGCAGTTTACCAGGGTGGGGAAGCAATCAGCCCCAGCATTTT,CASSLPGWGSNQPQHF
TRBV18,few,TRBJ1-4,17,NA,TGTGCCAGCTCACCTTCGATCGCTTTAGGTACGGGTGAAAAACTGTTTTTT,CASSPSIALGTGEKLFF
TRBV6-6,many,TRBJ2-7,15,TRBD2,TGTGCCTCCGGGGGGGGGGCGGGAGGCTCCTACGAGCAGTACTTC,CASGGGAGGSYEQYF
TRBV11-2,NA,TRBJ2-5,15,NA,TGTGCCAGCAGCTTTGGAGGGGTGGCGTGGGAGACCCAGTACTTC,CASSFGGVAWETQYF
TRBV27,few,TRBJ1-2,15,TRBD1,TGTGCCAGCAGTCTTACAGGGGGCGGGGGCTATGGCTACACCTTC,CASSLTGGGGYGYTF
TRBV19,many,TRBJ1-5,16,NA,TGTGCCAGTAGTTTATCTGGACAGCCATACTATCAGCCCCAGCATTTT,CASSLSGQPYYQPQHF
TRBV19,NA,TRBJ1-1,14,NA,TGTGCCTGTAGGCCGTCGTGGGGTGGAACTGAAGCTTTCTTT,CACRPSWGGTEAFF
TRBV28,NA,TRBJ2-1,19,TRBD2,TGTGCCAGCAGTCCCCAACTAGCGGGATGGCGGAGCTCCTACAATGAGCAGTTCTTC,CASSPQLAGWRSSYNEQFF
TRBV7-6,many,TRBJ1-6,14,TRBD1,TGTGCCAGCAGCCGTGGACAGGGTGGGTCACCCCTCCACTTT,CASSRGQGGSPLHF
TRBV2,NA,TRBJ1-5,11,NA,TGTGCCAGCAGTGAGGGAAGGGCCCAGCATTTT,CASSEGRAQHF
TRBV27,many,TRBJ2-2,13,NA,TGTGCCAGCAGTTTTCTAAACACCGGGGAGCTGTTTTTT,CASSFLNTGELFF
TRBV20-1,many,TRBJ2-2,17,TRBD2,TGCAGTGCTAGTTTAAGGGGTAGCGGGGCCAACACCGGGGAGCTGTTTTTT,CSASLRGSGANTGELFF
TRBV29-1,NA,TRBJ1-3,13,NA,TGCAGCGCTAACAGCGACTCTGGGAACTCCATATATTTT,CSANSDSGNSIYF
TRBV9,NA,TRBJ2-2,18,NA,TGTGCCAGCAGCGCCCCAGGGCAGGGCGTTCTCGACACCGGGGAGCTGTTTTTT,CASSAPGQGVLDTGELFF
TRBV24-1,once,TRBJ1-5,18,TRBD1,TGTGCCACCAGTGAAAATGGGCAGGGGGGGAGGGCTCGTCAGCCCCAGCATTTT,CATSENGQGGRARQPQHF
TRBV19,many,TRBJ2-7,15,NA,TGTGCCAGTACTATGAAGGGGCAGGGTCACTACGAGCAGTACTTC,CASTMKGQGHYEQYF
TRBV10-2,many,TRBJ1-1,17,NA,TGCGCCAGCAGTGGGCAGGGGTCTAGAGGGCTGAACACTGAAGCTTTCTTT,CASSGQGSRGLNTEAFF
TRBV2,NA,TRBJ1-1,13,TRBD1,TGTGCCAGCAGTGGGTTGGACAGGACTGAAGCTTTCTTT,CASSGLDRTEAFF
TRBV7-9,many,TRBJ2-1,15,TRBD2,TGTGCCAGCAGCCATAGCGGGGGGGCGGTTTGGGAGCAGTTCTTC,CASSHSGGAVWEQFF
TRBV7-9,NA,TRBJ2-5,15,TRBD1,TGTGCCAGCAGCTTACGGGGACAGGCGGGTTGGGCCCAGTACTTC,CASSLRGQAGWAQYF
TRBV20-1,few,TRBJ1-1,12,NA,TGCAGTGCTAGTTACCAGTTGACTGAAGCTTTCTTT,CSASYQLTEAFF